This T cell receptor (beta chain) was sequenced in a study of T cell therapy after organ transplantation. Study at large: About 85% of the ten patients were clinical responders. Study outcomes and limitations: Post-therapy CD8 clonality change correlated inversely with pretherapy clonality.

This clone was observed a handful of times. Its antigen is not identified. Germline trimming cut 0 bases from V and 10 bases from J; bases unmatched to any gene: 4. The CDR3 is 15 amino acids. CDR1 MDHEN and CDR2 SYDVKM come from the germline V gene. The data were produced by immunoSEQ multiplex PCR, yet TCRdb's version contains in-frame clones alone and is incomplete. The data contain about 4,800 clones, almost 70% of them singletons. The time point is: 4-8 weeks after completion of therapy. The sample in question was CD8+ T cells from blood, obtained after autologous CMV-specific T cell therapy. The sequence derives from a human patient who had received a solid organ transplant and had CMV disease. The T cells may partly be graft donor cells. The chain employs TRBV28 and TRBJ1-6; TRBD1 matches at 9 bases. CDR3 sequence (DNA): TGTGCCAGCAGTTTATGTGGGACAGGGTACTCACCCCTCCACTTT. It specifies CASSLCGTGYSPLHF.